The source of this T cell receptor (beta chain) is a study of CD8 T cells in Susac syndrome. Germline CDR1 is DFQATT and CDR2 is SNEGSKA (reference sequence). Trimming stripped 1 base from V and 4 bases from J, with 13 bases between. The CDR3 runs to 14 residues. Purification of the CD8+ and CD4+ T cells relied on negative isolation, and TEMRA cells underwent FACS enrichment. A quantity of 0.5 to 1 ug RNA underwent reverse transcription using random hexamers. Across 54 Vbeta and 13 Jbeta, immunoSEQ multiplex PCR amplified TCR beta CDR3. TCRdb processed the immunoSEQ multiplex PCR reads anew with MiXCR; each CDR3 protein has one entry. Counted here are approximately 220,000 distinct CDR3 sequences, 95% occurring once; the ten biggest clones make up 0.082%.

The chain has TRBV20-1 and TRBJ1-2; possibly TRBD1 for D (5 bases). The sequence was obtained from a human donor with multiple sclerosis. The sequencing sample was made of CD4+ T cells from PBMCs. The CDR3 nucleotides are TGCAGTGCTAGAGCTTCGGGACTTGTCTATGGCTACACCTTC. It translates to CSARASGLVYGYTF.